This T cell receptor (beta chain) stems from a study of blood T cells in healthy people across ages. Study-wide results and caveats: Among T cells, TCR beta diversity per million cells dropped roughly linearly as age rose. Higher diversity and more naive CD4+ cells were features of long-lived donors, compared to aged donors.

This clonotype appeared once. Its antigen is unidentified. Samples had at least 7 million PBMCs isolated from them. V was clipped by 4 bases and J by 11 bases, with 16 bases between them. CDR3 length: 12 amino acids. Germline loops: CDR1 SQVTM, CDR2 ANQGSEA. Alongside a J-beta primer mix, a sample-barcoded 5' primer served in a second PCR lasting about 7 to 11 cycles. Each TCR beta cDNA got a 12-nucleotide random molecular identifier. TCRdb reprocessed the 5' RACE reads with MiXCR, giving one entry per CDR3 protein. The data contain 1.5 million to 2 million distinct CDR3 sequences, around 50% of them singletons.

Sequenced input: blood. The clonotype was recovered from a woman aged 40 to 49 in good health. The chain couples TRBV29-1 to TRBJ2-3; tentative D call: TRBD1 (6 bases). CDR3 sequence: CSVGPSEGVQYF. CDR3 sequence (DNA): TGCAGCGTTGGCCCTTCCGAGGGGGTGCAGTATTTT.